Reported below is one T cell receptor (beta chain). Germline CDR1 is SGHRS and CDR2 is YFSETQ. After removal of 6 bases from V and 5 bases from J, the junction contained 7 bases not matched to a gene. The CDR3 extends over 14 amino acids. Sequenced by immunoSEQ multiplex PCR; TCRdb stores in-frame clones only, minus some. The table records 500,000 to 850,000 clones, 87% of them present only once. This sample stems from a study of shared T cell receptors in the human thymus. These data were likewise used in another study, on human thymus T cells. That study reports: Congenital heart defects were the reason for the corrective surgery that the donors, healthy Finnish infants, were having. Within thymic and blood repertoires, V and J gene usage appeared to be biased.

This chain joins TRBV5-1 and TRBJ2-5, with 10 bases identical to TRBD1. The clonotype comes from a boy in the first two years of life with a congenital heart defect. Sequencing was performed on thymocytes. The CDR3 nucleotides read TGCGCCAGCAACCTCGACAGGGGGCGGGAGACCCAGTACTTC. It encodes CASNLDRGRETQYF.